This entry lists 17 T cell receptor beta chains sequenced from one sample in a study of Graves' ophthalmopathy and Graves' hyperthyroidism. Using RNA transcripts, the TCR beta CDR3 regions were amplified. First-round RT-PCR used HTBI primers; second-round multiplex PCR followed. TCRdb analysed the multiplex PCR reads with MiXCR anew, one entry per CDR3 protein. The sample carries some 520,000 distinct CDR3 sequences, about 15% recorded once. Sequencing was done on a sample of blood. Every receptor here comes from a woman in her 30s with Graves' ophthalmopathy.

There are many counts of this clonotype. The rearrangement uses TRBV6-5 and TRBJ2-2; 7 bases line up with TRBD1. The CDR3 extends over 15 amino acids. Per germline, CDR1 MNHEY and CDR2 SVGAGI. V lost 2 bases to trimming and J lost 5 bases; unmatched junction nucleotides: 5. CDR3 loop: CASSYKTGRTGELFF. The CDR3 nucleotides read TGTGCCAGCAGTTACAAGACAGGGCGGACCGGGGAGCTGTTTTTT.

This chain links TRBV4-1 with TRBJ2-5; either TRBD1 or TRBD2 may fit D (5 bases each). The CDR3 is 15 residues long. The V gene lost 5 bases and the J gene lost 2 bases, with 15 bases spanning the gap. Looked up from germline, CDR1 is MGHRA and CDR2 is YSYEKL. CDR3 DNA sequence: TGCGCCAGCAGCGGGGACGTACGGGGTCAAGAGACCCAGTACTTC. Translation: CASSGDVRGQETQYF.

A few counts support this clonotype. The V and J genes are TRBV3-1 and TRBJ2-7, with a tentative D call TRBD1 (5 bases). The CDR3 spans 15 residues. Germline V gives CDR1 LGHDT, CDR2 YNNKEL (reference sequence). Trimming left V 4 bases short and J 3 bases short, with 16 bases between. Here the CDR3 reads CASSLDRGWYYEQYF. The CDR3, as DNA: TGTGCCAGCAGCCTAGATAGGGGTTGGTACTACGAGCAGTACTTC.

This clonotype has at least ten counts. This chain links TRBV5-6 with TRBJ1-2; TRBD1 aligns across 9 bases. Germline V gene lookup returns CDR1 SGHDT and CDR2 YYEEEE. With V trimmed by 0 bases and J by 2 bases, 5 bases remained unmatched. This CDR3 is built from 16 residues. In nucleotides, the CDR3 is TGTGCCAGCAGCTTGGAAGGGACAGGGTCCAACTATGGCTACACCTTC. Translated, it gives CASSLEGTGSNYGYTF.

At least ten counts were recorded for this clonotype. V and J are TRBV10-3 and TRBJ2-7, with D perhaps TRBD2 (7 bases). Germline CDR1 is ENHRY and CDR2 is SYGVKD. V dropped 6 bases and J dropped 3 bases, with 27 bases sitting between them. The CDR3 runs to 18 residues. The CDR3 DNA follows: TGTGCCATCAGCGTATTCCCCAGGTGGGAGGGACATCACTACGAGCAGTACTTC. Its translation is CAISVFPRWEGHHYEQYF.

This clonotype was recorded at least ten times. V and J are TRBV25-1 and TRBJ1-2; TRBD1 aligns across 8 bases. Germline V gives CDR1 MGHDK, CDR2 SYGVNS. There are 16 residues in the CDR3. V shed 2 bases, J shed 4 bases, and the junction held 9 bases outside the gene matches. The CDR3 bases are TGTGCCAGCAGTGAAATATCGGGACAGGAGTTCTATGGCTACACCTTC. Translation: CASSEISGQEFYGYTF.

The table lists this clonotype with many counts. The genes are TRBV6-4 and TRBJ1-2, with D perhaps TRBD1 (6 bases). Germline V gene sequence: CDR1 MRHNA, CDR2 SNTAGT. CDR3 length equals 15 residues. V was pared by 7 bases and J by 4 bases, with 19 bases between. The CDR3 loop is CASTRGQDVIYGYTF. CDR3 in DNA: TGTGCCAGCACCCGGGGGCAGGATGTTATCTATGGCTACACCTTC.

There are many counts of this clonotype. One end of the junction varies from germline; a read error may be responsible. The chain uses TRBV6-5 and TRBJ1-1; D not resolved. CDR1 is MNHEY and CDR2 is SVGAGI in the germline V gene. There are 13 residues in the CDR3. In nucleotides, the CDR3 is TGTGCCAGCAGGTACTCTTGGACCGCTGAAGCTTTCTTT. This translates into CASRYSWTAEAFF.

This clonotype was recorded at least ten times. The DNA for the CDR3 is TGTGCCAGCAGCCCCTCCTCAGACGTCTTTGGGAACACCATATATTTT. It yields the protein CASSPSSDVFGNTIYF. The chain couples TRBV3-1 to TRBJ1-3; no clear D gene. Trimming took off 4 bases at V and 7 bases at J, with 20 bases between the two ends. Germline values: CDR1 LGHDT, CDR2 YNNKEL (reference sequence). The CDR3 covers 16 residues.

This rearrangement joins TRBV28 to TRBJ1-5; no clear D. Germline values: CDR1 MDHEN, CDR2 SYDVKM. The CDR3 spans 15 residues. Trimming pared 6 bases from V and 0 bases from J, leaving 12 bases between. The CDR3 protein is CASRVDTLSNQPQHF. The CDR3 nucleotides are TGTGCCAGCAGAGTAGATACGCTTAGCAATCAGCCCCAGCATTTT.

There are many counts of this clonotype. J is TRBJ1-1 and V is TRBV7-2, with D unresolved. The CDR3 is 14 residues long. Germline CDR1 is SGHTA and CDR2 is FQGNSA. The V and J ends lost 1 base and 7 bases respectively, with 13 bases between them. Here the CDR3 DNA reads TGTGCCAGCAGCTTAGATAGGGCCTCGGGTGAAGCTTTCTTT. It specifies CASSLDRASGEAFF.

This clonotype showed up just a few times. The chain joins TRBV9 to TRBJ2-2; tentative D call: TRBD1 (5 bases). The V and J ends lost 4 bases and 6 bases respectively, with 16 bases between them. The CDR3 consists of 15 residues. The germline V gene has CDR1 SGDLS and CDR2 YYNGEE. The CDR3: CASSPTPGRSGELFF. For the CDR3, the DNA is TGTGCCAGCAGCCCCACTCCAGGGCGGTCCGGGGAGCTGTTTTTT.

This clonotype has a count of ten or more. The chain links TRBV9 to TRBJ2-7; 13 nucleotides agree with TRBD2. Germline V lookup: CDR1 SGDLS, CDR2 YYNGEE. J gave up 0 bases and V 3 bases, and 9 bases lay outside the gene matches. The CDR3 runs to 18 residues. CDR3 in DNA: TGTGCCAGCAGCGATCGACTAGCGGGAGGTCCCTCCTCCTACGAGCAGTACTTC. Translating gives CASSDRLAGGPSSYEQYF.

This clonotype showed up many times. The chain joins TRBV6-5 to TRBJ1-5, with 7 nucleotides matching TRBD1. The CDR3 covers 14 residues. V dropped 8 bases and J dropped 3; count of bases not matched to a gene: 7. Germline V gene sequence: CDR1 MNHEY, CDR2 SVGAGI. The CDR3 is CASLQGDYNQPQHF. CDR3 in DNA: TGTGCCAGCCTGCAGGGGGATTACAATCAGCCCCAGCATTTT.

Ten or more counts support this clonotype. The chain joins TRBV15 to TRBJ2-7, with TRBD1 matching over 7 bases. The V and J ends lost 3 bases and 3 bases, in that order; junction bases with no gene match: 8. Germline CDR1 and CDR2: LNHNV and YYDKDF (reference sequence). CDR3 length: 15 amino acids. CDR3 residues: CATSRGVGGFYEQYF. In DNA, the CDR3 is TGTGCCACCAGCAGGGGAGTAGGGGGCTTCTACGAGCAGTACTTC.

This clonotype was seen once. Here the CDR3 DNA reads TGTGCCAGCAGAAACAAGAACACCGGGGAGCTGTTTTTT. Its protein is CASRNKNTGELFF. The genes are TRBV6-2 or TRBV6-3 and TRBJ2-2; D remains unclear. V lost 6 bases to trimming and J lost 1 base, with 6 bases between them. The length of the CDR3 is 13 residues. Germline V gene lookup returns CDR1 MNHEY and CDR2 SVGEGT.

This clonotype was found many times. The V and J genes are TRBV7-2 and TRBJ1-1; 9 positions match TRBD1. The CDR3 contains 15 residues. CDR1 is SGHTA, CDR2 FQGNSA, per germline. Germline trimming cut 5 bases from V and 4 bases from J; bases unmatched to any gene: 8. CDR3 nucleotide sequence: TGTGCCAGCAGCGGACACAGGGGGCGAGGCACTGAAGCTTTCTTT. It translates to CASSGHRGRGTEAFF. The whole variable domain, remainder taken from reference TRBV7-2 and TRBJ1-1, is GAGVSQSPSNKVTEKGKDVELRCDPISGHTALYWYRQSLGQGLEFLIYFQGNSAPDKSGLPSDRFSAERTGGSVSTLTIQRTQQEDSAVYLCASSGHRGRGTEAFFGQGTRLTVV.